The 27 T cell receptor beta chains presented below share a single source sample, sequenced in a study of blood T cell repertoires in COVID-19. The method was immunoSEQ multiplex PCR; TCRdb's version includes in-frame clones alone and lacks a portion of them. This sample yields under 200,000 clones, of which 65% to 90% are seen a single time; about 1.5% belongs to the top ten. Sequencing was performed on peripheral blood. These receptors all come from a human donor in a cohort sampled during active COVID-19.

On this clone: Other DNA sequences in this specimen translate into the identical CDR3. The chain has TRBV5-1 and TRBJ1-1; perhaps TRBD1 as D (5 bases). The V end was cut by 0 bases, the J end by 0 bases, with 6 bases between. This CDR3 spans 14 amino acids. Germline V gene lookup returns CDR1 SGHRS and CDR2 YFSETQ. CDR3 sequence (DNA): TGCGCCAGCAGCTTGGCAGGGATGAACACTGAAGCTTTCTTT. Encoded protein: CASSLAGMNTEAFF.

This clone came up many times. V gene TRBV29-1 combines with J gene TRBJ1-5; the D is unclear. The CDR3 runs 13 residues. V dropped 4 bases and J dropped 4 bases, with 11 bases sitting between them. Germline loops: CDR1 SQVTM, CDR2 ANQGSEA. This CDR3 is CSVGVSFNQPQHF. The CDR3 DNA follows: TGCAGCGTTGGTGTTAGCTTTAATCAGCCCCAGCATTTT.

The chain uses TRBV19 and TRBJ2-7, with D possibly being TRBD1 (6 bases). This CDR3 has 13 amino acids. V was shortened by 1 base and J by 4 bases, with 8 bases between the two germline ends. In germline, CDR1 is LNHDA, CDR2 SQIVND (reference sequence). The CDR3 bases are TGTGCCAGTAGTATAGGGACAGAATACGAGCAGTACTTC. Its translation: CASSIGTEYEQYF.

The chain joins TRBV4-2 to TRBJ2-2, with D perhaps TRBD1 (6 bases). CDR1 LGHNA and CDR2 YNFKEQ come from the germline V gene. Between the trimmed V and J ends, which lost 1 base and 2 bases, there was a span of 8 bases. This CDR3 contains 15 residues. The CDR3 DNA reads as TGTGCCAGCAGCCAAGGGACAGTAAACACCGGGGAGCTGTTTTTT. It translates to CASSQGTVNTGELFF.

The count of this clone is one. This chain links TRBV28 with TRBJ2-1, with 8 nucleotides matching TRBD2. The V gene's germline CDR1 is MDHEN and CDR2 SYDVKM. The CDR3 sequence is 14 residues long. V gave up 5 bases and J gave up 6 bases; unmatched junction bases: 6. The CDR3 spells CASSPLAGGNEQFF. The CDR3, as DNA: TGTGCCAGCAGTCCCCTGGCGGGAGGCAATGAGCAGTTCTTC.

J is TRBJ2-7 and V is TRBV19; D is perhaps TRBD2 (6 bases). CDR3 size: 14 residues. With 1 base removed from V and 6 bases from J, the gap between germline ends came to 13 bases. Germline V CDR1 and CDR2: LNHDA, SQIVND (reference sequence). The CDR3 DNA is TGTGCCAGTAGTATAGCCGCGGGAATGGGCGAGCAGTACTTC. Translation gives CASSIAAGMGEQYF.

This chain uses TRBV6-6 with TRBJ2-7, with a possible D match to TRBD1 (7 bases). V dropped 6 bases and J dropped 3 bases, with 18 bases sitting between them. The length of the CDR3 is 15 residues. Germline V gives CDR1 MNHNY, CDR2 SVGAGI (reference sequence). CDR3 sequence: CASRSLWQGGYEQYF. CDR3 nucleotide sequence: TGTGCCAGCAGATCTCTTTGGCAGGGGGGCTACGAGCAGTACTTC.

The CDR3 nucleotides are TGTGCCAGCAGCTCAGGGGGTTCGTACACTGAAGCTTTCTTT. It specifies CASSSGGSYTEAFF. The rearrangement uses TRBV7-3 and TRBJ1-1; 7 bases are shared with TRBD1. The CDR3 consists of 14 residues. Per the germline V gene, CDR1 is SGHTA and CDR2 is FQGTGA. V lost 4 bases to trimming and J lost 3 bases; unmatched junction nucleotides: 5. Full variable domain (missing parts from reference TRBV7-3 and TRBJ1-1): GAGVSQTPSNKVTEKGKYVELRCDPISGHTALYWYRQSLGQGPEFLIYFQGTGAADDSGLPNDRFFAVRPEGSVSTLKIQRTERGDSAVYLCASSSGGSYTEAFFGQGTRLTVV.

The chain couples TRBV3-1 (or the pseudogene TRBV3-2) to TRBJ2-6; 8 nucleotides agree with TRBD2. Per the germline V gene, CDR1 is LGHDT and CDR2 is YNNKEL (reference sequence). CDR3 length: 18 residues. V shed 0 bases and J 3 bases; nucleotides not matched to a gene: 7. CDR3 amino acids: CASSQDRGGIGGANVLTF. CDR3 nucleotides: TGTGCCAGCAGCCAAGATCGGGGGGGCATTGGTGGGGCCAACGTCCTGACTTTC.

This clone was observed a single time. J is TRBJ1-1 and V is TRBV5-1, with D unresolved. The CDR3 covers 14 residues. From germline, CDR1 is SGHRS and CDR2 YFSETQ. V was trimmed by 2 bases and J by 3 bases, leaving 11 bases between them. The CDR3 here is CASSFQIRDTEAFF. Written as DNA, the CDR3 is TGCGCCAGCAGCTTCCAGATACGGGACACTGAAGCTTTCTTT.

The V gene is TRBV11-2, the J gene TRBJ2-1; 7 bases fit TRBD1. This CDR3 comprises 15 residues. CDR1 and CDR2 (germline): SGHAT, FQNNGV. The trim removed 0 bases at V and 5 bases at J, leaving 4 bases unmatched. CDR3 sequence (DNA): TGTGCCAGCAGCTTAGAAGGACAGGCCCACAATGAGCAGTTCTTC. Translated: CASSLEGQAHNEQFF.

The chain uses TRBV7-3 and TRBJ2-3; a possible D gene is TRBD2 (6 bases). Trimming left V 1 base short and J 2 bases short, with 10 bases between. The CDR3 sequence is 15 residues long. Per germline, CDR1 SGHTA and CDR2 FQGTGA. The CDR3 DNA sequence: TGTGCCAGCAGCTTAAAGGCGGGGAACACAGATACGCAGTATTTT. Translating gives CASSLKAGNTDTQYF.

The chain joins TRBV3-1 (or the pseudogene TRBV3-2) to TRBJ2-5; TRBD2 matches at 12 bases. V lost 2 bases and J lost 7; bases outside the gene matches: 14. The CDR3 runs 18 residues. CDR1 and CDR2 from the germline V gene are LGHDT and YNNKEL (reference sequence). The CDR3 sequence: CASSQKPPSGRALATQYF. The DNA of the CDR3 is TGTGCCAGCAGCCAAAAGCCCCCTAGCGGGAGGGCCTTGGCGACCCAGTACTTC.

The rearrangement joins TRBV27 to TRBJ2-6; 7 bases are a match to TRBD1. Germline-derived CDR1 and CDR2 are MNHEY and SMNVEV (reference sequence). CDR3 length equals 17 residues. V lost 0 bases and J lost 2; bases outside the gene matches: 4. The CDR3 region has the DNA TGTGCCAGCAGTTTATCCATTCAGGGGGCTGGGGCCAACGTCCTGACTTTC. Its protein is CASSLSIQGAGANVLTF.

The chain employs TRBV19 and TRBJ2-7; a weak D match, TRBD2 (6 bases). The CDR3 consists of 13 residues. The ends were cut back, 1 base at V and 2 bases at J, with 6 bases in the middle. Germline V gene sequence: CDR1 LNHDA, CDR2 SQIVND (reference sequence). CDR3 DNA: TGTGCCAGTAGTATAGGGGAGGCCTACGAGCAGTACTTC. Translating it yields CASSIGEAYEQYF.

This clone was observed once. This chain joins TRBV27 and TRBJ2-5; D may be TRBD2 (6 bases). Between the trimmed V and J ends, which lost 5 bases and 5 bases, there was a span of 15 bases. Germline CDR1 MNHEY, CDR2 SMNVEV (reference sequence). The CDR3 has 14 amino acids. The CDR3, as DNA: TGTGCCAGCAGTCCCGTCGTCGGGGGTGAGACCCAGTACTTC. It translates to CASSPVVGGETQYF.

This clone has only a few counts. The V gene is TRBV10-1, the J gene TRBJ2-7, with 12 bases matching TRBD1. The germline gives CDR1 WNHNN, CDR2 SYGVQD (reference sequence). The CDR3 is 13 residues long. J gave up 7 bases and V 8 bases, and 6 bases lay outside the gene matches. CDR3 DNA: TGCGCCAGCTCCGGGACAGGGGGCAAGGAGCAGTACTTC. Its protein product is CASSGTGGKEQYF.

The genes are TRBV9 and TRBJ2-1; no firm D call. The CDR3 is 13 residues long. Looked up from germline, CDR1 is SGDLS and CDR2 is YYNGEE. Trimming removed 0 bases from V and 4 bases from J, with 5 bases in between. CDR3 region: CASSVAVYNEQFF. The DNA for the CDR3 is TGTGCCAGCAGCGTAGCAGTTTACAATGAGCAGTTCTTC.

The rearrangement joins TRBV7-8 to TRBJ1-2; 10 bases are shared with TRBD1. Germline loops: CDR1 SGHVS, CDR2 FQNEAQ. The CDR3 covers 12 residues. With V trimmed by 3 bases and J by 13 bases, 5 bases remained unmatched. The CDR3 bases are TGTGCCAGCAGCTTCAGGGACAGGGGATCCACCTTC. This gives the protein CASSFRDRGSTF. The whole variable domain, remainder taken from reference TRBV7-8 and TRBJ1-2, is GAGVSQSPRYKVAKRGQDVALRCDPISGHVSLFWYQQALGQGPEFLTYFQNEAQLDKSGLPSDRFFAERPEGSVSTLKIQRTQQEDSAVYLCASSFRDRGSTFGSGTRLTVV.

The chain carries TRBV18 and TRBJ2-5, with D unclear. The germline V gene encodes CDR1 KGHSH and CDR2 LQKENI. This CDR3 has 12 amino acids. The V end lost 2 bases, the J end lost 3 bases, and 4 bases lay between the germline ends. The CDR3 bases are TGTGCCAGCTCACCAACGGAAGAGACCCAGTACTTC. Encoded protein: CASSPTEETQYF.

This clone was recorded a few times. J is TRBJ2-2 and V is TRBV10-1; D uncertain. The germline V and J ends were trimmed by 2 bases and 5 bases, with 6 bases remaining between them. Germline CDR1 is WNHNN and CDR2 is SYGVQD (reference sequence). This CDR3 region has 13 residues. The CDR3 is CASSEPGTGELFF. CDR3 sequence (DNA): TGCGCCAGCAGTGAGCCCGGGACCGGGGAGCTGTTTTTT.

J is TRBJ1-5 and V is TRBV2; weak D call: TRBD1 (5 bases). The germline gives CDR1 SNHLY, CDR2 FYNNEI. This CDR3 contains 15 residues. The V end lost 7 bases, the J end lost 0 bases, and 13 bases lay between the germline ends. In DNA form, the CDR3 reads TGTGCCAGCAAGGTAGGGGAAAATAGCAATCAGCCCCAGCATTTT. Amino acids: CASKVGENSNQPQHF.

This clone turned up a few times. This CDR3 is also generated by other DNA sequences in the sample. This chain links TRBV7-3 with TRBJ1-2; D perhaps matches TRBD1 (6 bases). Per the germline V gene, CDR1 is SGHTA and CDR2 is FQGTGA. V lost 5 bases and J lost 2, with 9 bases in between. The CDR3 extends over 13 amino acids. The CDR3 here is CASSPDRNYGYTF. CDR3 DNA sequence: TGTGCCAGCAGCCCTGACAGGAACTATGGCTACACCTTC.

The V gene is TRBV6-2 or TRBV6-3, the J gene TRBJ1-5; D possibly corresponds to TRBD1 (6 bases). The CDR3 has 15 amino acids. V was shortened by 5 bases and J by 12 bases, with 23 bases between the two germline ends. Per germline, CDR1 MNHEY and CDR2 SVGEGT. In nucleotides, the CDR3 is TGTGCCAGCAGTAACCAGACAGGCCCACGAACTAACCAGCATTTT. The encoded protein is CASSNQTGPRTNQHF.

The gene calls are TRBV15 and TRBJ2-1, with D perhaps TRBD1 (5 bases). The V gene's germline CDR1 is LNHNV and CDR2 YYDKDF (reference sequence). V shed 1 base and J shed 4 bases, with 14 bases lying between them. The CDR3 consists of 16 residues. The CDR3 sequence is CATSRARGVSYNEQFF. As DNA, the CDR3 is TGTGCCACCAGCAGAGCAAGGGGTGTGAGTTACAATGAGCAGTTCTTC. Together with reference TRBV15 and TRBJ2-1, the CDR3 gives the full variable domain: DAMVIQNPRYQVTQFGKPVTLSCSQTLNHNVMYWYQQKSSQAPKLLFHYYDKDFNNEADTPDNFQSRRPNTSFCFLDIRSPGLGDTAMYLCATSRARGVSYNEQFFGPGTRLTVL.

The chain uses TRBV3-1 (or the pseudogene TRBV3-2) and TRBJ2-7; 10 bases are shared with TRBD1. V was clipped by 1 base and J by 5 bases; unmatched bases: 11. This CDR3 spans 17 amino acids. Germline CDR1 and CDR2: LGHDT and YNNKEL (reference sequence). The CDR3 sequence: CASSQVRLRDRGDEQYF. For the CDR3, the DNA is TGTGCCAGCAGCCAAGTTCGGCTCCGGGACAGGGGCGACGAGCAGTACTTC.

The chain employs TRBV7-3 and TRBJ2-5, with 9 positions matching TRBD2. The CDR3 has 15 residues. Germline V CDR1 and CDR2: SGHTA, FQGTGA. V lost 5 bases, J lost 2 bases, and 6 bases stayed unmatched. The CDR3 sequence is CASSPSGGRQETQYF. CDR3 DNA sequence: TGTGCCAGCAGCCCCAGCGGGGGGCGGCAAGAGACCCAGTACTTC. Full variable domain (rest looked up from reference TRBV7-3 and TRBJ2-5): GAGVSQTPSNKVTEKGKYVELRCDPISGHTALYWYRQSLGQGPEFLIYFQGTGAADDSGLPNDRFFAVRPEGSVSTLKIQRTERGDSAVYLCASSPSGGRQETQYFGPGTRLLVL.